Following are 10 T cell receptor beta chains from one sample sequenced in a study of T cells in Graves' hyperthyroidism and ophthalmopathy. TCR beta CDR3 regions were amplified from RNA transcripts. Using the HTBI primer set, a first-round RT-PCR was run on the TCR CDR3. TCRdb ran MiXCR on the multiplex PCR reads and lists one entry per CDR3 protein. The sample records over 500,000 distinct CDR3 sequences, over 15% being singletons. Sequences were obtained from blood. These receptors all come from a woman between 18 and 29 years old with Graves' ophthalmopathy.

The gene calls are TRBV4-3 and TRBJ2-7, with D maybe TRBD2 (7 bases). The CDR3 is 15 residues long. Germline V gene lookup returns CDR1 LGHNA and CDR2 YSLEER. The V gene lost 1 base and the J gene lost 2 bases, with 12 bases spanning the gap. DNA for the CDR3: TGCGCCAGCAGCCAAGGGTGGGAGGGGGCCTACGAGCAGTACTTC. Encoded protein: CASSQGWEGAYEQYF.

The chain links TRBV28 to TRBJ2-1; TRBD1 matches 10 bases. This CDR3 spans 16 amino acids. Germline V gene lookup returns CDR1 MDHEN and CDR2 SYDVKM. The V gene end was trimmed by 2 bases and the J gene end by 4 bases; junction bases not matched to a gene: 5. In DNA, the CDR3 is TGTGCCAGCAGTTTAGGGACAGGGGACGTATACAATGAGCAGTTCTTC. It translates to CASSLGTGDVYNEQFF.

This clonotype came up a few times. The chain joins TRBV6-1 to TRBJ2-2; no firm D call. Germline V CDR1 and CDR2: MNHNS, SASEGT. The CDR3 is 17 amino acids. V was shortened by 4 bases and J by 1 base, with 16 bases between the two germline ends. The CDR3 sequence: CASSGMGSVKNTGELFF. The CDR3 DNA reads TGTGCCAGCAGTGGTATGGGCTCGGTGAAGAACACCGGGGAGCTGTTTTTT.

Ten or more counts support this clonotype. V is TRBV20-1 and J is TRBJ2-1; D possibly matches TRBD1 or TRBD2 (5 bases each). Germline CDR1 DFQATT, CDR2 SNEGSKA (reference sequence). The CDR3 has 9 amino acids. Trimming pared 6 bases from V and 14 bases from J, leaving 11 bases between. This CDR3 reads CSAQGPKFF. The CDR3 DNA follows: TGCAGTGCCCAGGGACCCAAGTTCTTC.

This clonotype was detected many times. A junction boundary mismatches the germline segment, possibly from a read error. CDR3 loop: CVSRGDRNTEAFF. CDR3 nucleotides: TGTGTCAGCAGGGGGGACCGGAACACTGAAGCTTTCTTT. The V gene is TRBV2, the J gene TRBJ1-1; 7 nucleotides align to TRBD1. The CDR3 has 13 amino acids. Germline V gives CDR1 SNHLY, CDR2 FYNNEI.

This clonotype was seen repeatedly, ten times or more. The CDR3 coding sequence is TGTGCCAGCAGGGCTGGACAGGCAAAGGCTGAAGCTTTCTTT. It is translated as CASRAGQAKAEAFF. The gene calls are TRBV28 and TRBJ1-1; 7 nucleotides match TRBD1. Unmatched junction bases numbered 10, after V lost 6 bases and J lost 6 bases. Germline-derived CDR1 and CDR2 are MDHEN and SYDVKM. This CDR3 has 14 amino acids.

In this sample, this clonotype turned up a few times. The genes are TRBV7-9 and TRBJ1-3; the D gene is possibly TRBD1 (5 bases). Germline CDR1 and CDR2: SEHNR and FQNEAQ (reference sequence). Trimming shortened V by 5 bases and J by 3 bases, and 8 bases separated the two germline ends. The CDR3 consists of 13 residues. The CDR3 loop reads CASSGTYGNTIYF. The CDR3 DNA is TGTGCCAGCAGCGGGACTTATGGAAACACCATATATTTT.

The rearrangement uses TRBV7-9 and TRBJ2-7; D tentatively reads TRBD1 or TRBD2 (5 bases each). Trimming shortened V by 5 bases and J by 0 bases, and 17 bases separated the two germline ends. Germline V gene data show CDR1 as SEHNR and CDR2 as FQNEAQ (reference sequence). The CDR3 length is 16 residues. CDR3 residues: CASSPRGPPSSYEQYF. The CDR3 nucleotides are TGTGCCAGCAGCCCTCGGGGACCCCCCAGCTCCTACGAGCAGTACTTC.

In this sample, this clonotype turned up once. This could be a read error, since a much larger clone is one nucleotide away. CDR3 sequence reads: CASSREEYTEAFF. Here the CDR3 DNA reads TGTGCCAGCAGCAGAGAGGAATACACTGAAGCTTTCTTT. The V gene is TRBV7-3, the J gene TRBJ1-1; D gene uncertain. The germline V gene has CDR1 SGHTA and CDR2 FQGTGA. The CDR3 is 13 amino acids. V gave up 5 bases and J gave up 3 bases, with 10 bases separating them.

This clonotype appeared a few times. The J gene is TRBJ1-1, the V gene TRBV4-3, with TRBD1 matching over 10 bases. CDR3 size: 15 residues. Germline V gene data show CDR1 as LGHNA and CDR2 as YSLEER. V lost 3 bases, J lost 5 bases, and 6 bases stayed unmatched. DNA of the CDR3: TGCGCCAGCAGCCAGGGACAGGGGCGGAGGACTGAAGCTTTCTTT. This sequence encodes CASSQGQGRRTEAFF.